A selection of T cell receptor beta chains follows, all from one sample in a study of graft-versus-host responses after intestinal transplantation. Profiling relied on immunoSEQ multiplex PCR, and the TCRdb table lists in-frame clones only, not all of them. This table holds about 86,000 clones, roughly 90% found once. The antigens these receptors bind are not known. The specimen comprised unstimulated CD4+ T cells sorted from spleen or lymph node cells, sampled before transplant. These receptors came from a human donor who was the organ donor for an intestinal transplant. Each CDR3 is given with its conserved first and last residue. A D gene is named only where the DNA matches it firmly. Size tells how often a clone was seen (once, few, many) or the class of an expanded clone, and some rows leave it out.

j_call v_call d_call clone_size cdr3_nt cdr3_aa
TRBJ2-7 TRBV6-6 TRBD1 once TGTGCCAGCAGTCTTTCTCCGGGACAGGGTACCGAGCAGTACTTC CASSLSPGQGTEQYF
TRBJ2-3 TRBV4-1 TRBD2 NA TGCGCCAGCAGCCCCGTAATAGCGGGTCCTAGCACAGATACGCAGTATTTT CASSPVIAGPSTDTQYF
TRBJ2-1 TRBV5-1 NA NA TGCGCCAGCAGCTTACCCCCCGTGGCCCGGGGGGAGCAGTTCTTC CASSLPPVARGEQFF
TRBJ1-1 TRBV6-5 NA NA TGTGCCAGCAGTAACCGGCGGGACCGCAACACTGAAGCTTTCTTT CASSNRRDRNTEAFF
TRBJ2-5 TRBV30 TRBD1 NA TGTGCCTGGACCGGGACAGTCGGCGAGACCCAGTACTTC CAWTGTVGETQYF
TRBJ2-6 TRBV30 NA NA TGTGCCTGGAAGATCTCGGGTTGGGCCAACGTCCTGACTTTC CAWKISGWANVLTF
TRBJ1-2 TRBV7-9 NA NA TGTGCCAGCAGCTTAGGCGGGCGGGGAGGGGAAGACCGCTATGGCTACACCTTC CASSLGGRGGEDRYGYTF
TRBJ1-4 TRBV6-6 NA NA TGTGCCAGCAGTTACTCGGGAGTTAATGAAAAACTGTTTTTT CASSYSGVNEKLFF
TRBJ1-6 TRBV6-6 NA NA TGTGCCAGCAGTTACTCGCCGGACAGCTATGATTCACCCCTCCACTTT CASSYSPDSYDSPLHF
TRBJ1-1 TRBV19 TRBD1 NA TGTGCCAGTAGTATAGGAGGGACAGGGACTAAAAAGGCTTTCTTT CASSIGGTGTKKAFF
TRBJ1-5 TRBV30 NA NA TGTGCCGCGGGCGGCAGGTCCAATCAGCCCCAGCATTTT CAAGGRSNQPQHF
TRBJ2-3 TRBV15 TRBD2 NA TGTGCCACCAGCACCGGACTAGCGGGAGTTGGACATACGCAGTATTTT CATSTGLAGVGHTQYF
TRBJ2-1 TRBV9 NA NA TGTGCCAGCAGCCCAGGACAGTACAATGAGCAGTTCTTC CASSPGQYNEQFF
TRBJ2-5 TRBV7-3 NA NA TGTGCCAGCAGCTTAAACCCACCAGGGGTGAAAGAGACCCAGTACTTC CASSLNPPGVKETQYF
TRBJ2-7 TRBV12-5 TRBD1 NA TGTGCTAGCAGACAGGGAATCTACGAGCAGTACTTC CASRQGIYEQYF
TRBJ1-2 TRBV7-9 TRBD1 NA TGTGCCAGCAGCTTCTCCGGGACAGGGGGTCTTGGCTACACCTTC CASSFSGTGGLGYTF
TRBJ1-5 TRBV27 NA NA TGTGCCAGCAGTTTAGGTAGCTATAGCAATCAGCCCCAGCATTTT CASSLGSYSNQPQHF
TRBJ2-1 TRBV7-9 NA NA TGTGCCAGCAGCCACAACAGGGGAGGTATCAATGAGCAGTTCTTC CASSHNRGGINEQFF
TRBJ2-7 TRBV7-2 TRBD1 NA TGTGCCAGCAGCCGAGTCCGGGACAGGGGCTTCTACGAGCAGTACTTC CASSRVRDRGFYEQYF
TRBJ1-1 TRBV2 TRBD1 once TGTGCCAGCAGAGGGGTTAGGGGGCTAGTGGGCACTGAAGCTTTCTTT CASRGVRGLVGTEAFF
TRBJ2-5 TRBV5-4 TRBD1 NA TGTGCCAGCAGCTCGGGACAGGGTGGAGGAGAGACCCAGTACTTC CASSSGQGGGETQYF
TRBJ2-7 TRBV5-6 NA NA TGTGCCAGCAGCTTGGAGGAGACAGGAACGTACGAGCAGTACTTC CASSLEETGTYEQYF
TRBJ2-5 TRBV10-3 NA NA TGTGCCATCAGTGAGACACACGGGTCCGAGACCCAGTACTTC CAISETHGSETQYF
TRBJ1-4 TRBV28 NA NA TGTGCCAGCAGTTTACCCGGGGGGAATAATGAAAAACTGTTTTTT CASSLPGGNNEKLFF
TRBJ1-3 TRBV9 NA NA TGTGCCAGCAGCGTCCTACCAACCGGGACATCCGGAAACACCATATATTTT CASSVLPTGTSGNTIYF
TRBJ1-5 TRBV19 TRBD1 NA TGTGCCAGTAGTATAGCTTCAGGGGGGAGCAATCAGCCCCAGCATTTT CASSIASGGSNQPQHF
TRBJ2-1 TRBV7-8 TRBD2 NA TGTGCCAGCAGCAAACAGAGCGGGGGGGGGCTCAATGAGCAGTTCTTC CASSKQSGGGLNEQFF
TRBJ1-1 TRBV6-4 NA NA TGTGCCAGCAGTGGAGACTTTGGAACTGAAGCTTTCTTT CASSGDFGTEAFF
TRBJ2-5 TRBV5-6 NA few TGTGCCAGCAGCTTGGCCCAGGATAGTTTGGTGGAGACCCAGTACTTC CASSLAQDSLVETQYF
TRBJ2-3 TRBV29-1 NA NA TGCAGCGTTGTGGCAGGGGGCACAGATACGCAGTATTTT CSVVAGGTDTQYF
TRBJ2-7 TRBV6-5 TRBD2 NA TGTGCCAGCAGTTACGGGGGGGTGGTCTACGAGCAGTACTTC CASSYGGVVYEQYF
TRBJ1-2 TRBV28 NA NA TGTGCCAGCAGTTTTAACGCAGACTATGGCTACACCTTC CASSFNADYGYTF
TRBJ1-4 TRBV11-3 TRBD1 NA TGTGCCAGCAGCTCGACTGGACAGGGCTGGGGTGAAAAACTGTTTTTT CASSSTGQGWGEKLFF
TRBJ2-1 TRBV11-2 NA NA TGTGCCAGCAGCCGAGACAGGTCCGATGAGCAGTTCTTC CASSRDRSDEQFF
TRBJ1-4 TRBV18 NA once TGTGCCAGCTCACCACCGTGGGGAGGGTACGGTGAAAAACTGTTTTTT CASSPPWGGYGEKLFF
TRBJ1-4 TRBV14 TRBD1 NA TGTGCCAGCAGCCAAGAACTAAGGGGGCGCGGGAAACTGTTTTTT CASSQELRGRGKLFF
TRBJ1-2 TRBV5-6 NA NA TGTGCCAGCAGCCAGGGCCTCAGGGCCTATGGCTACACCTTC CASSQGLRAYGYTF
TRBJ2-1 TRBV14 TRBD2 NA TGTGCCAGCAGCCCCGGGACTAGCGGGAGTAGGGTCCAGTTCTTC CASSPGTSGSRVQFF
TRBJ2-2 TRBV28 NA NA TGTGCCAGCAAAGAGGGACAACCCCCCGGGGAGCTGTTTTTT CASKEGQPPGELFF
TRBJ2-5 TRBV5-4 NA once TGTGCCAGCAGCGGGCAGGGGGGAAAAGAGACCCAGTACTTC CASSGQGGKETQYF
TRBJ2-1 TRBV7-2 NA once TGTGCCAGCAGCTTAGTGTCCTCGTCCTACAATGAGCAGTTCTTC CASSLVSSSYNEQFF
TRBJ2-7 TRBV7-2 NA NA TGTGCCAGCAGCTTAGGCGGTACTACCTCCTACGAGCAGTACTTC CASSLGGTTSYEQYF
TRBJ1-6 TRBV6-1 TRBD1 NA TGTGCCAGCAGCATCTCCGGGACAGGGTATTCACCCCTCCACTTT CASSISGTGYSPLHF
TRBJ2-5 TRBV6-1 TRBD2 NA TGTGCCAGCTGGGCTAGCGGCCAAGAGACCCAGTACTTC CASWASGQETQYF
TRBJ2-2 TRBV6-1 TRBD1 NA TGTGCCAGCAGCCGGGACAGGGCGAACACCGGGGAGCTGTTTTTT CASSRDRANTGELFF
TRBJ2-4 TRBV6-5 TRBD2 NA TGTGCCAGCCGAACCACGGGGGGGCCGCGCATTCAGTACTTC CASRTTGGPRIQYF
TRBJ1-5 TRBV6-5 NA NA TGTGCCAGCAGCGAAAGGGGGTATCTGCCCCAGCATTTT CASSERGYLPQHF
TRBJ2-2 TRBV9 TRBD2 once TGTGCCAGCAGCCTGTCTAGCGGGGGGTACACCGGGGAGCTGTTTTTT CASSLSSGGYTGELFF
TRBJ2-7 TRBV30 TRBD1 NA TGTGCCGCGGACAGGGGGGGAACGGGGCAGTACTTC CAADRGGTGQYF
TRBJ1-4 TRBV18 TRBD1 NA TGTGCCAGCTCACCTCAGGGGGTAACTAATGAAAAACTGTTTTTT CASSPQGVTNEKLFF
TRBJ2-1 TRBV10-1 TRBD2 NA TGCGCCAGCAGTGAGTCGACTAGCGGGGGGGATTACAATGAGCAGTTCTTC CASSESTSGGDYNEQFF
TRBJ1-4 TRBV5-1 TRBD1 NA TGCGCCAGCAGCCGGACAGGAACTAATGAAAAACTGTTTTTT CASSRTGTNEKLFF
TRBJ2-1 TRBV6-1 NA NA TGTGCCAGCACAGGAATCTACAATGAGCAGTTCTTC CASTGIYNEQFF
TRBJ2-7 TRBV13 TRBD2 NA TGTGCCAGCAGCTTATTGACTTTGTTGGGGCGGGGGACTGTGCAGTACTTC CASSLLTLLGRGTVQYF